This T cell receptor beta chain was retrieved from a study of shared clonotypes between healthy human individuals. Method: immunoSEQ multiplex PCR; TCRdb's copy keeps in-frame clones and lacks some. The sample lists approximately 980,000 clones; 70% to 85% were seen once. The sample taken for sequencing was memory CD4+ T cells sorted from blood. Specified subset: CD45RA-negative fraction. This clonotype was sampled from a man younger than 35 in good health.

The CDR3 loop is CASSWGGVVYEQYF. CDR3 nucleotide sequence: TGTGCCAGCAGCTGGGGAGGGGTTGTCTACGAGCAGTACTTC. The chain employs TRBV7-2 and TRBJ2-7, with 7 bases lining up with TRBD2. Trimming took 4 bases from V and 3 from J; bases not matched to a gene: 6. The germline V gene has CDR1 SGHTA and CDR2 FQGNSA. The CDR3 contains 14 residues.